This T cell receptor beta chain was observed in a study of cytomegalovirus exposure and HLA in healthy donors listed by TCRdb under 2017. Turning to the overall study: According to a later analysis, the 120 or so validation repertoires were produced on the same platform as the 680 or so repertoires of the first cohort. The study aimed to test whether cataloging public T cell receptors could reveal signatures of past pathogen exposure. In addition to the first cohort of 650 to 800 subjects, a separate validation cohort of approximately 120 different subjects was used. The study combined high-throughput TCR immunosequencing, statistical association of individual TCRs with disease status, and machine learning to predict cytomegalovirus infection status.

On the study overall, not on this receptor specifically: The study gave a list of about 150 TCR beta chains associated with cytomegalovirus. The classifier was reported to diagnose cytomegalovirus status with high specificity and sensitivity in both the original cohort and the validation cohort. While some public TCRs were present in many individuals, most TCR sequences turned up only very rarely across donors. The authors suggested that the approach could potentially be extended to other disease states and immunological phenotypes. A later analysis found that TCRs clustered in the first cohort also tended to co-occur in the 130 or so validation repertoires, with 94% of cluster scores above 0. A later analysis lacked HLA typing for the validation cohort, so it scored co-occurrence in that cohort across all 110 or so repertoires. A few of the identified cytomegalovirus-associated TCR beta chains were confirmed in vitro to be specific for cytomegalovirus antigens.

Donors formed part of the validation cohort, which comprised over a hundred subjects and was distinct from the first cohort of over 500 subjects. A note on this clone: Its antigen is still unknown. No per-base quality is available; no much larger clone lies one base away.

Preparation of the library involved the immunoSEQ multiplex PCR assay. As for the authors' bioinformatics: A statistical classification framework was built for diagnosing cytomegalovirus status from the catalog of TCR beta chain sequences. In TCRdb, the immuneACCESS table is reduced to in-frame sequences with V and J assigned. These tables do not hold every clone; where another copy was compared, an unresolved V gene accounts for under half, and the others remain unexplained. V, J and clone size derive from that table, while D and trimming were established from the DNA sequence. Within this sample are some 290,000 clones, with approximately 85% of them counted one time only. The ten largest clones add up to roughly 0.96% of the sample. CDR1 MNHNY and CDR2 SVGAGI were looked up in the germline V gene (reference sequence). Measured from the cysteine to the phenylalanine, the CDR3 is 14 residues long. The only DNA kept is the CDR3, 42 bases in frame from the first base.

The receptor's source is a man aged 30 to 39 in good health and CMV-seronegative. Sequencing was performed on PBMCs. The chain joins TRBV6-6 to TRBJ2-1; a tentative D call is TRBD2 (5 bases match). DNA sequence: TGTGCAGGCAGCGTCGGACTCACTTCCAATGAGCAGTTCTTC. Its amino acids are CAGSVGLTSNEQFF.